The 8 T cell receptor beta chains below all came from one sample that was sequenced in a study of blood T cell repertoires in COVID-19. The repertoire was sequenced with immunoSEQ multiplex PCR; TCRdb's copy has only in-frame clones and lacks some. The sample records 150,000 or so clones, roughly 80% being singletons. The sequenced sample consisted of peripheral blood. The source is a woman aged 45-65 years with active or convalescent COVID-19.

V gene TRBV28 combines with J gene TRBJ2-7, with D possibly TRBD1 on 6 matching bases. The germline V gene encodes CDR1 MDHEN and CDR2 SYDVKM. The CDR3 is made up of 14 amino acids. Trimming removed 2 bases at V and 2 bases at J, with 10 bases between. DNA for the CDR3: TGTGCCAGCAGTTTACAGGGGCGAACCTACGAGCAGTACTTC. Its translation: CASSLQGRTYEQYF.

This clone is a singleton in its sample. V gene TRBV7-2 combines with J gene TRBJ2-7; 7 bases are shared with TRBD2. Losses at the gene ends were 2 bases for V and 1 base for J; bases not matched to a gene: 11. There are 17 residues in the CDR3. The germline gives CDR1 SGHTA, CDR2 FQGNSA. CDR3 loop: CASSLYGGVRLSYEQYF. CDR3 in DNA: TGTGCCAGCAGCTTATATGGGGGGGTACGACTTTCCTACGAGCAGTACTTC.

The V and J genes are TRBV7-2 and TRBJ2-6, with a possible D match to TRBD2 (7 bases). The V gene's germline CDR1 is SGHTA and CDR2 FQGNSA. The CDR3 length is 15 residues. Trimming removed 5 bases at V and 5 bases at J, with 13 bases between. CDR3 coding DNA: TGTGCCAGCAGCCCCCTCGGGGGGCGGGCCAACGTCCTGACTTTC. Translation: CASSPLGGRANVLTF.

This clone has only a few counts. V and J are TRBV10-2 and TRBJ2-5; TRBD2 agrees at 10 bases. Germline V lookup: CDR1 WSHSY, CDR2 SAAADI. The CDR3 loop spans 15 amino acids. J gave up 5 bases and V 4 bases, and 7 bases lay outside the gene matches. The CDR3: CASSGVAGGMETQYF. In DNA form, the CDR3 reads TGCGCCAGCAGTGGAGTAGCGGGGGGCATGGAGACCCAGTACTTC.

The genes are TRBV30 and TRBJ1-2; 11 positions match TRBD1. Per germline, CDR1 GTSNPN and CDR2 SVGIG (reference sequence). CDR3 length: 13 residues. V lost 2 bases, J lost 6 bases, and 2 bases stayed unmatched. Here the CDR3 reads CAWSSDRGHGYTF. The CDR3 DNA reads TGTGCCTGGAGTTCGGACAGGGGGCATGGCTACACCTTC.

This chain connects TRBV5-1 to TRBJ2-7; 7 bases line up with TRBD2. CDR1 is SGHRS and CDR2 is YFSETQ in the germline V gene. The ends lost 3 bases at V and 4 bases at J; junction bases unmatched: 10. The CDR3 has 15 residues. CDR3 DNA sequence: TGCGCCAGCAGCTCCACGGGGGGAGGGGAATACGAGCAGTACTTC. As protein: CASSSTGGGEYEQYF.

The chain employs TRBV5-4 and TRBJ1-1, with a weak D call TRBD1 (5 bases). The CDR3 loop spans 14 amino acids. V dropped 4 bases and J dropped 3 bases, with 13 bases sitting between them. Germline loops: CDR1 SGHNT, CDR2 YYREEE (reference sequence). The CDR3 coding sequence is TGTGCCAGCAGCCCCCCTGGAGGGGACACTGAAGCTTTCTTT. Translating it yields CASSPPGGDTEAFF.

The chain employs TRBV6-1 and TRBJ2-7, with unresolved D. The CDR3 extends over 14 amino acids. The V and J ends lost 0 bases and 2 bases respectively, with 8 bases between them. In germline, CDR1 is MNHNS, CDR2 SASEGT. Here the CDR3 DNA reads TGTGCCAGCAGTGAAGCGCTCACACCCTACGAGCAGTACTTC. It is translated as CASSEALTPYEQYF.